This T cell receptor (beta chain) is drawn from a study of regulatory T cells in long-lasting Graves disease. Study conclusions and caveats: With persistent disease, TRBV28, TRBJ1-2 and TRBJ2-5 were the favored segments.

This CDR3 is 13 amino acids long. Trimming left V 5 bases short and J 7 bases short, with 12 bases between. Germline V lookup: CDR1 MRHNA, CDR2 SNTAGT. TCR beta libraries were built with iRepertoire HTBI primers and Arm-PCR of CDR3 regions. MiXCR was run by TCRdb on the multiplex PCR reads, yielding one entry per CDR3 protein. In the table there are some 500,000 distinct CDR3 sequences, roughly 12% of which are singletons. In this sample, this clonotype turned up many times. What it recognizes is unknown. The sample's time point: newly diagnosed GD, antithyroid drugs for less than 3 months. PBMCs were the source of the RNA used for TCR sequencing. A peripheral blood sample, roughly 8.8 milliliters in volume, was drawn into EDTA tubes. This same sample was also taken into another study, of T cells in Graves' hyperthyroidism and ophthalmopathy. Turning to that study: Recently diagnosed hyperthyroidism of less than 2 months' duration affected patients aged 18 to 65. Stable hyperthyroidism was told apart from ophthalmopathy by a model built on 13 V-J features.

V and J are TRBV6-4 and TRBJ1-5; possibly TRBD1 for D (6 bases). The TCR was taken from a man younger than 45 with Graves disease. This specimen consisted of peripheral blood mononuclear cells (PBMCs), obtained at new diagnosis, from a patient treated with antithyroid drugs. The CDR3 loop reads CASSTQGGQPQHF. The CDR3 DNA follows: TGTGCCAGCAGTACACAGGGTGGACAGCCCCAGCATTTT.